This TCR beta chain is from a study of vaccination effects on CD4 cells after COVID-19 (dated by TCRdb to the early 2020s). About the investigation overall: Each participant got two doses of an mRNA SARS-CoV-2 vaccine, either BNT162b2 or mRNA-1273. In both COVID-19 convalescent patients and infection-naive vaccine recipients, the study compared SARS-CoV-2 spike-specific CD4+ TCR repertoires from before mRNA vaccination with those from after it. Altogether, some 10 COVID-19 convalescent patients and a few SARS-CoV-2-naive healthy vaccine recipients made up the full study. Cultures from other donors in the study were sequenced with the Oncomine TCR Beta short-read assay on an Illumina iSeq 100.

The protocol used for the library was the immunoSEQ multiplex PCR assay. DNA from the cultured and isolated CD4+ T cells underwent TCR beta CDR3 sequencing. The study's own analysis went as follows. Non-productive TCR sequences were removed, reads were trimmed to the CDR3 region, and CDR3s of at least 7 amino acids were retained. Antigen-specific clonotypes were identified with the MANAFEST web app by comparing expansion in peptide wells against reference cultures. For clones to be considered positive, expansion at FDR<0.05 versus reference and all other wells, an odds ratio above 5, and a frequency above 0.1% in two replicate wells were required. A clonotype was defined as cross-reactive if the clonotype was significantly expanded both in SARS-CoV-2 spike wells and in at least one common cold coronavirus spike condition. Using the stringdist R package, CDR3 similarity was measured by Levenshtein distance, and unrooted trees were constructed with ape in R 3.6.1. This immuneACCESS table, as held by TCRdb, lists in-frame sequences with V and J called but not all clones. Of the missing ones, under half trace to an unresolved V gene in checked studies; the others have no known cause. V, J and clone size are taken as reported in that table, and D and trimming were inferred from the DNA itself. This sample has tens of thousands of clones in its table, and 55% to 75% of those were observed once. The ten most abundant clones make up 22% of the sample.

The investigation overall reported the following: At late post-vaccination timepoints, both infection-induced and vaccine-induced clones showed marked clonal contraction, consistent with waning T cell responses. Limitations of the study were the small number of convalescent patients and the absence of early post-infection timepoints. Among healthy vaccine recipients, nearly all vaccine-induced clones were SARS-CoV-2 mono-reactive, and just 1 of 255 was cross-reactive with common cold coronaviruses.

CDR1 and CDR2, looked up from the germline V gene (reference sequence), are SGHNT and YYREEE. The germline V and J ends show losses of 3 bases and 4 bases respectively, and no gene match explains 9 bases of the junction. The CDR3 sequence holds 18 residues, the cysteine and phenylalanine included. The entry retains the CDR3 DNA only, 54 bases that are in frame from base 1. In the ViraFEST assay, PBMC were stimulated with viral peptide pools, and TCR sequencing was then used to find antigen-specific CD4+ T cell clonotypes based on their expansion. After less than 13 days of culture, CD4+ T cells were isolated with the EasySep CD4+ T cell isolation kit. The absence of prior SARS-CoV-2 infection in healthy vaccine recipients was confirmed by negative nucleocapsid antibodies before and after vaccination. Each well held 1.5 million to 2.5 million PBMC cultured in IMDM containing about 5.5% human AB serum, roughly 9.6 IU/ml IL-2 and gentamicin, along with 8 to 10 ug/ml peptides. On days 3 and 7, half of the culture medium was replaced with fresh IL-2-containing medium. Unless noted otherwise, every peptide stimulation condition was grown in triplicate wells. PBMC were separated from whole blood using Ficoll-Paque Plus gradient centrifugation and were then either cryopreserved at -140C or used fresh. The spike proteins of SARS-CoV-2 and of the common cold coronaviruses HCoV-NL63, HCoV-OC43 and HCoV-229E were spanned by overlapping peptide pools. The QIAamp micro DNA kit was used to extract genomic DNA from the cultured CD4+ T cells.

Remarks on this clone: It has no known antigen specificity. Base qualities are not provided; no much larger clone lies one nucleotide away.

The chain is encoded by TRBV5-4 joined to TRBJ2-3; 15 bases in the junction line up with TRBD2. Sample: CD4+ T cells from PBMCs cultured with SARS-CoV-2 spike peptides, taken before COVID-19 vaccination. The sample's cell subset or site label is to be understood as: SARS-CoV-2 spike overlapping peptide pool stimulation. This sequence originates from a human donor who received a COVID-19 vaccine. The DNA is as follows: TGTGCCAGCAGCTCCGGACTAGCGGGGGGGGTCCGCCCAGATACGCAGTATTTT. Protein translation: CASSSGLAGGVRPDTQYF.